The 27 T cell receptor beta chains in this list originate from one sample, sequenced in a study of T cell therapy after organ transplantation. The method was immunoSEQ multiplex PCR; TCRdb's version includes in-frame clones alone and lacks a portion of them. Of about 2,300 clones listed, around 76% are singletons. No antigen has been identified for these receptors. Time point reported: 20-29 weeks after completion of therapy. This specimen consisted of CD8+ T cells from blood, obtained after autologous CMV-specific T cell therapy. The receptors here all came from a human patient who had received a solid organ transplant and had CMV disease. Some T cells may originate from the graft donor.

The chain has TRBV13 and TRBJ2-2; 7 bases map to TRBD1. Trimming at V came to 6 bases and at J to 8 bases, leaving 15 bases not matched to a gene. Germline V CDR1 and CDR2: PRHDT, FYEKMQ (reference sequence). The CDR3 consists of 16 residues. The CDR3 nucleotides are TGTGCCAGCAGTTCACTGGGACAGCGAGGTTTGGGGGAGCTGTTTTTT. Its protein is CASSSLGQRGLGELFF.

This clone came up a few times. The V gene is TRBV18, the J gene TRBJ2-7; D is perhaps TRBD1 (5 bases). Trimming removed 3 bases from V and 6 bases from J, with 18 bases in between. There are 15 residues in the CDR3. Germline V gene lookup returns CDR1 KGHSH and CDR2 LQKENI. In DNA, the CDR3 is TGTGCCAGCTCACCCCCAATAATGCCTCAGGGCGAGCAGTACTTC. As protein: CASSPPIMPQGEQYF.

V is TRBV13 and J is TRBJ2-6; D is perhaps TRBD2 (6 bases). The CDR3 has 15 amino acids. V dropped 4 bases and J dropped 2 bases, with 9 bases sitting between them. CDR1 PRHDT and CDR2 FYEKMQ come from the germline V gene (reference sequence). CDR3 loop: CASSSEGAGANVLTF. In nucleotides, the CDR3 is TGTGCCAGCAGCTCGGAGGGAGCTGGGGCCAACGTCCTGACTTTC.

V gene TRBV10-3 combines with J gene TRBJ2-7; 12 bases map to TRBD2. Germline CDR1 reads ENHRY; CDR2 reads SYGVKD. V lost 7 bases and J lost 4; bases outside the gene matches: 2. This CDR3 has 13 amino acids. The CDR3 region has the DNA TGTGCCATCATGGGGACTAGCGGGTACGAGCAGTACTTC. Amino acid sequence: CAIMGTSGYEQYF.

In this sample, this clone turned up a few times. One end of the junction does not line up with germline, which may come from a read error. This rearrangement joins TRBV7-7 to TRBJ2-7; D is unresolved. Germline-derived CDR1 and CDR2 are SSHAT and FNYEAQ (reference sequence). The CDR3 consists of 14 residues. Here the CDR3 reads CASSPDIGPYEQYF. The CDR3 region has the DNA TGTGCTAGCAGCCCAGACATAGGTCCCTACGAGCAGTACTTC. Full variable domain (missing parts from reference TRBV7-7 and TRBJ2-7): GAGVSQSPRYKVTKRGQDVTLRCDPISSHATLYWYQQALGQGPEFLTYFNYEAQPDKSGLPSDRFSAERPEGSISTLTIQRTEQRDSAMYRCASSPDIGPYEQYFGPGTRLTVT.

This rearrangement joins TRBV9 to TRBJ1-1, with 7 nucleotides matching TRBD1. The CDR3 totals 12 residues. V was pared by 3 bases and J by 7 bases, with 3 bases of the junction left unmatched. CDR1 SGDLS and CDR2 YYNGEE come from the germline V gene. In nucleotides, the CDR3 is TGTGCCAGCAGCGAGGGGACAGATGAAGCTTTCTTT. As protein: CASSEGTDEAFF.

This chain links TRBV2 with TRBJ2-7; tentatively, D is TRBD2 (6 bases). Germline CDR1 reads SNHLY; CDR2 reads FYNNEI. This CDR3 comprises 16 residues. Trimming left V 7 bases short and J 1 base short, with 20 bases between. CDR3 amino acids: CASTFFAGTASYEQYF. In DNA, the CDR3 is TGTGCCAGCACCTTCTTCGCCGGGACTGCGTCCTACGAGCAGTACTTC. The variable domain in full, with the rest retrieved from reference TRBV2 and TRBJ2-7, is EPEVTQTPSHQVTQMGQEVILRCVPISNHLYFYWYRQILGQKVEFLVSFYNNEISEKSEIFDDQFSVERPDGSNFTLKIRSTKLEDSAMYFCASTFFAGTASYEQYFGPGTRLTVT.

Judged by abundance, this clone is large. The chain uses TRBV7-8 and TRBJ1-2; D gene unclear. V lost 1 base, J lost 2 bases, and 2 bases lay in between. CDR3 length: 12 residues. Looked up from germline, CDR1 is SGHVS and CDR2 is FQNEAQ. DNA of the CDR3: TGTGCCAGCAGCTTAGGGAACTATGGCTACACCTTC. This codes for CASSLGNYGYTF.

The CDR3 coding sequence is TGTGCCAGCAGCGTAGGGGACGGGCCGATCTACGAGCAGTACTTC. Protein sequence: CASSVGDGPIYEQYF. This chain uses TRBV9 with TRBJ2-7; D may be TRBD1 or TRBD2 (5 bases each). The CDR3 length is 15 residues. Trimming stripped 0 bases from V and 3 bases from J, with 13 bases between. The V gene's germline CDR1 is SGDLS and CDR2 YYNGEE.

The chain is built from TRBV5-6 and TRBJ2-7; a possible D gene is TRBD2 (5 bases). Germline V gives CDR1 SGHDT, CDR2 YYEEEE. The V gene lost 4 bases and the J gene lost 0 bases, with 8 bases spanning the gap. CDR3 length: 13 amino acids. CDR3 protein: CASSRGDSYEQYF. The CDR3 nucleotides read TGTGCCAGCAGCCGGGGAGACTCCTACGAGCAGTACTTC.

A few counts support this clone. V and J are TRBV5-1 and TRBJ2-5; 12 nucleotides line up with TRBD2. The junction had 11 bases not matched to a gene; V was cut back by 0 bases and J by 5 bases. The germline CDR1 and CDR2 sequences are SGHRS and YFSETQ. The CDR3 is made up of 18 amino acids. CDR3 DNA: TGCGCCAGCAGCTTGGGGTCCCCTACTAGCGGGAGGCCGGAGACCCAGTACTTC. Protein: CASSLGSPTSGRPETQYF.

The chain couples TRBV29-1 to TRBJ2-3, with 8 nucleotides matching TRBD2. The length of the CDR3 is 15 residues. With V trimmed by 2 bases and J by 8 bases, 12 bases remained unmatched. Germline V gives CDR1 SQVTM, CDR2 ANQGSEA. The CDR3 nucleotides are TGCAGCGTTGAACTAAAGCGACTAGCGTATGGTACGCAGTATTTT. This translates into CSVELKRLAYGTQYF.

The J gene is TRBJ1-1, the V gene TRBV19; D unclear. CDR3 length: 15 amino acids. CDR1 and CDR2 from the germline V gene are LNHDA and SQIVND (reference sequence). Trimming removed 6 bases from V and 1 base from J, with 15 bases in between. The CDR3 sequence is CASRPPTTWNTEAFF. The DNA of the CDR3 is TGTGCCAGTAGACCACCGACAACCTGGAACACTGAAGCTTTCTTT.

The chain recombines TRBV30 with TRBJ2-5, with a weak D call TRBD1 (5 bases). The end of the DNA is better explained by TRBJ2-7, so the J call may be wrong. CDR3 length: 14 amino acids. Germline V CDR1 and CDR2: GTSNPN, SVGIG (reference sequence). CDR3 residues: CAWSVGQGAYEQYF. CDR3 DNA: TGTGCCTGGAGTGTGGGGCAGGGTGCCTACGAGCAGTACTTC.

This clone has only a few counts. The chain joins TRBV28 to TRBJ2-2; 7 bases line up with TRBD2. V trimming: 5 bases; J trimming: 4 bases; junction bases outside the gene matches: 7. There are 15 residues in the CDR3. Germline-derived CDR1 and CDR2 are MDHEN and SYDVKM. The CDR3 DNA reads as TGTGCCAGCAGTGACCGGGACTACCCCACCGGGGAGCTGTTTTTT. It yields the protein CASSDRDYPTGELFF.

The chain links TRBV7-9 to TRBJ2-7; D remains ambiguous. Per germline, CDR1 SEHNR and CDR2 FQNEAQ (reference sequence). The V and J ends lost 2 bases and 5 bases respectively, with 10 bases between them. This CDR3 has 13 residues. CDR3 sequence reads: CASSLSPEDEQYF. CDR3 coding DNA: TGTGCCAGCAGCTTATCTCCAGAGGACGAGCAGTACTTC.

The chain links TRBV4-1 to TRBJ2-7; D is perhaps TRBD2 (5 bases). Per the germline V gene, CDR1 is MGHRA and CDR2 is YSYEKL. The CDR3 spans 14 residues. V gave up 4 bases and J gave up 0 bases, with 10 bases separating them. CDR3 sequence reads: CASSPGLLSYEQYF. Written as DNA, the CDR3 is TGCGCCAGCAGCCCCGGACTCCTCTCCTACGAGCAGTACTTC.

The chain recombines TRBV7-2 with TRBJ2-7; 8 bases agree with TRBD2. V dropped 5 bases and J dropped 3; count of bases not matched to a gene: 15. This CDR3 is 17 amino acids long. Germline V gene lookup returns CDR1 SGHTA and CDR2 FQGNSA. The CDR3 sequence: CASSPTGFVAGSYEQYF. CDR3 nucleotides: TGTGCCAGCAGCCCAACAGGGTTTGTAGCGGGGAGCTACGAGCAGTACTTC.

In this sample, this clone turned up a few times. The chain links TRBV6-1 to TRBJ1-5; D remains unclear. Germline lookup yields CDR1 MNHNS and CDR2 SASEGT. The CDR3 runs 11 residues. V dropped 5 bases and J dropped 7 bases, with 6 bases sitting between them. The CDR3, as DNA: TGTGCCAGCAGTTACCCCCAGCCCCAGCATTTT. Protein product: CASSYPQPQHF.

The chain uses TRBV29-1 and TRBJ2-2; D gene uncertain. The CDR3 runs to 11 residues. Trimming took off 3 bases at V and 7 bases at J, with 6 bases between the two ends. CDR1 and CDR2 from the germline V gene are SQVTM and ANQGSEA. DNA for the CDR3: TGCAGCGTTGATGCGGACGGGGAGCTGTTTTTT. It codes for CSVDADGELFF.

The chain joins TRBV29-1 to TRBJ2-4; weak D call: TRBD1 (5 bases). The CDR3 spans 12 residues. Germline CDR1 reads SQVTM; CDR2 reads ANQGSEA. The V gene lost 3 bases and the J gene lost 2 bases, with 5 bases spanning the gap. The CDR3 loop is CSVEGPKNIQYF. The CDR3 bases are TGCAGCGTTGAGGGGCCCAAAAACATTCAGTACTTC.

The chain employs TRBV6-4 and TRBJ2-1, with D possibly matching TRBD2 (6 bases). The CDR3 runs to 15 residues. V was cut by 0 bases and J by 5 bases, with 11 bases left in between. CDR1 and CDR2 from the germline V gene are MRHNA and SNTAGT. CDR3 loop: CASSDSGGNHNEQFF. In DNA, the CDR3 is TGTGCCAGCAGTGACTCCGGCGGGAACCACAATGAGCAGTTCTTC.

The chain couples TRBV6-5 to TRBJ2-2; the D gene is possibly TRBD1 (6 bases). This CDR3 is built from 15 residues. Trimming pared 5 bases from V and 0 bases from J, leaving 10 bases between. Germline lookup yields CDR1 MNHEY and CDR2 SVGAGI. The DNA of the CDR3 is TGTGCCAGCAGTACGACAGGCACGAACACCGGGGAGCTGTTTTTT. This sequence encodes CASSTTGTNTGELFF.

The V gene is TRBV7-8, the J gene TRBJ2-7; D is undetermined. The CDR3 extends over 12 amino acids. V gave up 5 bases and J gave up 0 bases, with 5 bases separating them. From germline, CDR1 is SGHVS and CDR2 FQNEAQ. The CDR3 bases are TGTGCCAGCAGCCCCCCCTCCTACGAGCAGTACTTC. Translating it yields CASSPPSYEQYF.

The V gene is TRBV9, the J gene TRBJ2-1, with 8 bases matching TRBD2. In germline, CDR1 is SGDLS, CDR2 YYNGEE. This CDR3 is built from 15 residues. Trimming cost V 0 bases and J 6 bases; bases outside gene matches: 5. CDR3 nucleotides: TGTGCCAGCAGCGTAGGTAGCGGGATCCCCAATGAGCAGTTCTTC. This translates into CASSVGSGIPNEQFF.

This chain's CDR3 is CASSVSLERENTGELFF. CDR3 bases: TGTGCCAGCAGTGTCAGTCTCGAGCGGGAGAACACCGGGGAGCTGTTTTTT. The genes are TRBV2 and TRBJ2-2, with 7 bases matching TRBD2. V dropped 4 bases and J dropped 1; count of bases not matched to a gene: 9. Germline V gene data show CDR1 as SNHLY and CDR2 as FYNNEI. CDR3 length: 17 amino acids. The full variable domain, rest sourced from reference TRBV2 and TRBJ2-2, is EPEVTQTPSHQVTQMGQEVILRCVPISNHLYFYWYRQILGQKVEFLVSFYNNEISEKSEIFDDQFSVERPDGSNFTLKIRSTKLEDSAMYFCASSVSLERENTGELFFGEGSRLTVL.

The V gene is TRBV11-1, the J gene TRBJ2-3; D may be TRBD1 or TRBD2 (5 bases each). The V end was cut by 2 bases, the J end by 2 bases, with 11 bases between. The CDR3 is made up of 15 amino acids. The germline CDR1 and CDR2 sequences are SGHAT and FQDESV (reference sequence). In nucleotides, the CDR3 is TGTGCCAGCAGCTTATACGGGGCATCCACAGATACGCAGTATTTT. Protein product: CASSLYGASTDTQYF.